Listed here is a single T cell receptor (beta chain). This entry belongs to a study of technical replicates of blood from a few donors. Profiling relied on immunoSEQ multiplex PCR, and the TCRdb table lists in-frame clones only, not all of them. In the table there are 15,000 or so clones, less than 90% of which are singletons. There are 14 residues in the CDR3. Germline CDR1 MGHRA, CDR2 YSYEKL. With 3 bases clipped from V and 8 bases from J, the junction kept 9 bases outside the gene matches. The sequencing sample was made of PBMCs. The receptor was derived from a human donor in good health. The gene calls are TRBV4-1 and TRBJ1-2, with 7 bases matching TRBD1. The CDR3 loop is CASSQTGYIYGYTF. The CDR3 DNA is TGCGCCAGCAGCCAGACAGGGTACATTTACGGCTACACCTTC.